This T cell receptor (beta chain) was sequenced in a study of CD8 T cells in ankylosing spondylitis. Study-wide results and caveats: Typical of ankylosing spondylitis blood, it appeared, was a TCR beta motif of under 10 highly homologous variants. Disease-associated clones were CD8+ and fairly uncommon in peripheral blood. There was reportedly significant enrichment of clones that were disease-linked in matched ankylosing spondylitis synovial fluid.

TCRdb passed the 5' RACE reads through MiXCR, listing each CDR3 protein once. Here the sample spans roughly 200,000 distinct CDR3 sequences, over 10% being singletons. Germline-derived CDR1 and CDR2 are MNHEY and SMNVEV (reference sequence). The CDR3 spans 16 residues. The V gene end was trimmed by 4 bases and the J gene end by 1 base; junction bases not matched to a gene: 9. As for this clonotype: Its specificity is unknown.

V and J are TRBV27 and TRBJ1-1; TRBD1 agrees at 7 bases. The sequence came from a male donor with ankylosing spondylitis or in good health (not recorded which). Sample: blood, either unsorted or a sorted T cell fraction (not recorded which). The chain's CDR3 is CASSYLWGQPNTEAFF. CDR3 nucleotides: TGTGCCAGCAGTTACCTATGGGGACAGCCGAACACTGAAGCTTTCTTT.